This T cell receptor (beta chain) was sequenced for a study of PD-L1 blockade in urothelial cancer. Study at large: From 0 to 3 prior chemotherapy regimens had been given to the patients. The median T cell count in blood samples was more than 140,000.

Assay used: immunoSEQ multiplex PCR; TCRdb lists only in-frame clones, some missing. The sample shows some 60,000 clones, 86% of them seen only once. Germline CDR1 reads LNHNV; CDR2 reads YYDKDF (reference sequence). The V gene end was trimmed by 5 bases and the J gene end by 4 bases; junction bases not matched to a gene: 11. This CDR3 contains 16 residues. The chain has TRBV15 and TRBJ2-3; 8 bases agree with TRBD1. The TCR comes from a man aged 45-65 years with urothelial cancer. The specimen comprised PBMCs, sampled around atezolizumab (anti-PD-L1) treatment. CDR3 loop: CATSLPRGRGPDTQYF. The DNA for the CDR3 is TGTGCCACCAGCCTTCCCAGGGGGCGAGGGCCAGATACGCAGTATTTT.